This is a list of T cell receptor beta chains from one sample in a study of breast tumors, draining lymph nodes, adjacent tissues. TCRdb called the multiplex PCR reads again in MiXCR, with one record for every CDR3 protein. Of over 150,000 distinct CDR3 sequences in the sample, roughly 31% are singletons; the top ten hold over 4%. Sequenced: axillary lymph node tissue. The receptors stem from a female donor with breast cancer. Some clones in this sample may be carry-over from other donors' samples. Both conserved end residues are part of each CDR3. The D gene is left open where the match is weak. Only part of the rows carry a size: once, few, many, or a class if the clone is expanded.

j_gene: TRBJ2-5
v_gene: TRBV7-3
len: 15
abundance: many
d_gene: .
CDR3aa: CASSFRYRYQETQYF
CDR3nt: TGTGCCAGCAGCTTTCGGTACAGGTACCAAGAGACCCAGTACTTC

j_gene: TRBJ1-5
v_gene: TRBV18
len: 15
abundance: many
d_gene: TRBD1
CDR3aa: CASSQGQYSNQPQHF
CDR3nt: TGTGCCAGCTCACAGGGACAGTATAGCAATCAGCCCCAGCATTTT

j_gene: TRBJ1-4
v_gene: TRBV6-6
len: 16
abundance: few
d_gene: .
CDR3aa: CASSHSGGRLNEKLFF
CDR3nt: TGTGCCAGCAGTCACTCGGGGGGACGGCTTAATGAAAAACTGTTTTTT

j_gene: TRBJ1-2
v_gene: TRBV9
len: 14
abundance: many
d_gene: .
CDR3aa: CASSVVDEGVGYTF
CDR3nt: TGTGCCAGCAGCGTAGTAGATGAAGGGGTAGGCTACACCTTC

j_gene: TRBJ1-3
v_gene: TRBV7-9
len: 13
abundance: once
d_gene: TRBD1
CDR3aa: CASSPGGGNTIYF
CDR3nt: TGTGCCAGCAGCCCAGGGGGGGGAAACACCATATATTTT

j_gene: TRBJ2-1
v_gene: TRBV18
len: 13
abundance: many
d_gene: TRBD1
CDR3aa: CASSRQGYNEQFF
CDR3nt: TGTGCCAGCTCACGACAGGGCTACAATGAGCAGTTCTTC

j_gene: TRBJ1-3
v_gene: TRBV14
len: 15
abundance: many
d_gene: .
CDR3aa: CASSHAVFSGNTIYF
CDR3nt: TGTGCCAGCAGCCATGCAGTCTTCTCTGGAAACACCATATATTTT

j_gene: TRBJ1-6
v_gene: TRBV20-1
len: 13
abundance: .
d_gene: .
CDR3aa: CSARVRGVRALHF
CDR3nt: TGCAGTGCTAGAGTGCGGGGCGTCAGGGCCCTCCACTTT

j_gene: TRBJ2-3
v_gene: TRBV20-1
len: 14
abundance: .
d_gene: TRBD2
CDR3aa: CSAWSGGARNTQYF
CDR3nt: TGCAGTGCCTGGAGCGGGGGGGCTCGAAATACGCAGTATTTT

j_gene: TRBJ1-2
v_gene: TRBV20-1
len: 13
abundance: .
d_gene: .
CDR3aa: CSARGGPNYGYTF
CDR3nt: TGCAGTGCTAGAGGGGGACCTAACTATGGCTACACCTTC

j_gene: TRBJ2-1
v_gene: TRBV27
len: 15
abundance: .
d_gene: .
CDR3aa: CASSPLSGGRVEQFF
CDR3nt: TGTGCCAGCAGTCCTCTATCCGGGGGGCGGGTCGAGCAGTTCTTC

j_gene: TRBJ2-7
v_gene: TRBV27
len: 14
abundance: .
d_gene: .
CDR3aa: CASGRDKPSYEQYF
CDR3nt: TGTGCCAGCGGCCGGGACAAACCCTCCTACGAGCAGTACTTC

j_gene: TRBJ1-6
v_gene: TRBV7-2
len: 16
abundance: .
d_gene: .
CDR3aa: CASSLDAGGGNSPLHF
CDR3nt: TGTGCCAGCAGCTTAGATGCGGGGGGCGGGAATTCACCCCTCCACTTT

j_gene: TRBJ1-2
v_gene: TRBV3-1
len: 12
abundance: many
d_gene: .
CDR3aa: CASSQDNYGYTF
CDR3nt: TGTGCCAGCAGCCAAGACAACTATGGCTACACCTTC

j_gene: TRBJ2-1
v_gene: TRBV12-3/TRBV12-4
len: 13
abundance: medium-sized
d_gene: .
CDR3aa: CASGGNSYNEQFF
CDR3nt: TGTGCCAGTGGGGGAAACTCGTATAATGAGCAGTTCTTC

j_gene: TRBJ1-2
v_gene: TRBV7-2
len: 15
abundance: few
d_gene: .
CDR3aa: CASSWTQGLAYGYPF
CDR3nt: TGTGCCAGCAGCTGGACCCAGGGGCTTGCCTATGGCTACCCCTTC

j_gene: TRBJ2-7
v_gene: TRBV6-4
len: 16
abundance: many
d_gene: TRBD2
CDR3aa: CASSRSTTSGSNEQYF
CDR3nt: TGTGCCAGCAGTCGTTCAACGACTAGCGGGAGCAACGAGCAGTACTTC

j_gene: TRBJ2-3
v_gene: TRBV20-1
len: 16
abundance: once
d_gene: TRBD2
CDR3aa: CSARPGLAGGGDTQYF
CDR3nt: TGCAGTGCTAGGCCCGGACTAGCGGGAGGGGGTGATACGCAGTATTTT

j_gene: TRBJ1-5
v_gene: TRBV20-1
len: 13
abundance: .
d_gene: .
CDR3aa: CSASPRASQPQHF
CDR3nt: TGCAGTGCTAGTCCCAGGGCCAGTCAGCCCCAGCATTTT

j_gene: TRBJ1-5
v_gene: TRBV20-1
len: 13
abundance: many
d_gene: .
CDR3aa: CSAIRGSNQPQHF
CDR3nt: TGCAGTGCTATTCGGGGTAGCAATCAGCCCCAGCATTTT

j_gene: TRBJ2-4
v_gene: TRBV12-3/TRBV12-4
len: 13
abundance: .
d_gene: TRBD2
CDR3aa: CASSFWGGNIQYF
CDR3nt: TGTGCCAGCAGTTTTTGGGGGGGGAACATTCAGTACTTC

j_gene: TRBJ1-1
v_gene: TRBV7-9
len: 14
abundance: .
d_gene: TRBD1
CDR3aa: CASSPGGDSLKAFF
CDR3nt: TGTGCCAGCAGCCCCGGGGGGGACAGTTTGAAAGCTTTCTTT

j_gene: TRBJ2-6
v_gene: TRBV6-6
len: 15
abundance: many
d_gene: .
CDR3aa: CASSYGGSGANVLTF
CDR3nt: TGTGCCAGCAGCTACGGAGGGTCTGGGGCCAACGTCCTGACTTTC

j_gene: TRBJ2-2
v_gene: TRBV6-2/TRBV6-3
len: 15
abundance: many
d_gene: TRBD2
CDR3aa: CASSPLAGNTGELFF
CDR3nt: TGTGCCAGCAGCCCACTAGCGGGAAACACCGGGGAGCTGTTTTTT

j_gene: TRBJ2-3
v_gene: TRBV20-1
len: 16
abundance: many
d_gene: TRBD2
CDR3aa: CSARLQGLAGTDTQYF
CDR3nt: TGCAGTGCCAGACTGCAGGGACTAGCGGGGACAGATACGCAGTATTTT

j_gene: TRBJ1-3
v_gene: TRBV16
len: 16
abundance: many
d_gene: .
CDR3aa: CASSQSTVASGNTIYF
CDR3nt: TGTGCCAGCAGCCAATCAACAGTCGCCTCTGGAAACACCATATATTTT

j_gene: TRBJ1-2
v_gene: TRBV5-6
len: 18
abundance: .
d_gene: .
CDR3aa: CASSLLPALGLTNYGYTF
CDR3nt: TGTGCCAGCAGCTTGTTACCGGCTTTGGGGTTAACTAACTATGGCTACACCTTC

j_gene: TRBJ2-7
v_gene: TRBV24-1
len: 16
abundance: .
d_gene: .
CDR3aa: CATSDFAGQGAYEQYF
CDR3nt: TGTGCCACCAGTGATTTCGCGGGGCAGGGTGCGTACGAGCAGTACTTC

j_gene: TRBJ2-1
v_gene: TRBV2
len: 11
abundance: many
d_gene: .
CDR3aa: CASNQYNEQFF
CDR3nt: TGTGCCAGCAACCAGTACAATGAGCAGTTCTTC

j_gene: TRBJ2-1
v_gene: TRBV20-1
len: 16
abundance: many
d_gene: .
CDR3aa: CSAPDRVGVRRDEQFF
CDR3nt: TGCAGTGCCCCAGACCGGGTCGGGGTAAGGAGGGATGAGCAGTTCTTC

j_gene: TRBJ2-3
v_gene: TRBV12-3/TRBV12-4
len: 14
abundance: few
d_gene: TRBD2
CDR3aa: CAIPDAGGPGTQYF
CDR3nt: TGTGCCATCCCAGACGCGGGGGGCCCCGGTACGCAGTATTTT

j_gene: TRBJ2-1
v_gene: TRBV6-5
len: 17
abundance: many
d_gene: TRBD2
CDR3aa: CASSSAGLAGVLGEQFF
CDR3nt: TGTGCCAGCAGTTCCGCAGGACTAGCGGGAGTACTTGGGGAGCAGTTCTTC

j_gene: TRBJ1-4
v_gene: TRBV6-1
len: 14
abundance: many
d_gene: .
CDR3aa: CASSEGANGEKLFF
CDR3nt: TGTGCCAGCAGTGAAGGAGCCAACGGGGAAAAACTGTTTTTT

j_gene: TRBJ1-2
v_gene: TRBV12-3/TRBV12-4
len: 15
abundance: many
d_gene: .
CDR3aa: CASTLRASENYGYTF
CDR3nt: TGTGCCAGCACCTTAAGGGCGTCGGAAAACTATGGCTACACCTTC

j_gene: TRBJ1-3
v_gene: TRBV11-2
len: 16
abundance: .
d_gene: TRBD1
CDR3aa: CASSLDPGQGGNTIYF
CDR3nt: TGTGCCAGCAGCTTAGATCCGGGACAGGGAGGAAACACCATATATTTT

j_gene: TRBJ2-1
v_gene: TRBV6-5
len: 11
abundance: many
d_gene: .
CDR3aa: CASSLGMTQFF
CDR3nt: TGTGCCAGCAGTCTCGGAATGACCCAGTTCTTC

j_gene: TRBJ1-6
v_gene: TRBV5-1
len: 14
abundance: many
d_gene: .
CDR3aa: CASSLTGLNSPLHF
CDR3nt: TGCGCCAGCAGCTTGACAGGACTCAATTCACCCCTCCACTTT

j_gene: TRBJ2-3
v_gene: TRBV18
len: 14
abundance: .
d_gene: .
CDR3aa: CASSPRRATDTQYF
CDR3nt: TGTGCCAGCTCACCACGGAGGGCCACAGATACGCAGTATTTT

j_gene: TRBJ2-5
v_gene: TRBV5-1
len: 15
abundance: many
d_gene: TRBD2
CDR3aa: CASSFTGTSDETQYF
CDR3nt: TGCGCCAGCAGCTTTACCGGGACTAGTGACGAGACCCAGTACTTC

j_gene: TRBJ2-7
v_gene: TRBV11-2
len: 15
abundance: many
d_gene: TRBD1
CDR3aa: CASSSGQGRRYEQYF
CDR3nt: TGTGCCAGCAGCTCGGGACAGGGGCGACGCTACGAGCAGTACTTC

j_gene: TRBJ1-6
v_gene: TRBV7-2
len: 16
abundance: many
d_gene: .
CDR3aa: CASSSSRQGSNSPLHF
CDR3nt: TGTGCCAGCAGCTCCTCTCGCCAGGGGTCCAATTCACCCCTCCACTTT

j_gene: TRBJ1-2
v_gene: TRBV2
len: 10
abundance: .
d_gene: .
CDR3aa: CASSGFGYTF
CDR3nt: TGTGCCAGCAGTGGTTTTGGCTACACCTTC

j_gene: TRBJ2-5
v_gene: TRBV2
len: 15
abundance: many
d_gene: TRBD2
CDR3aa: CASSEGIAGGKTQYF
CDR3nt: TGTGCCAGCAGTGAAGGGATAGCGGGCGGCAAGACCCAGTACTTC